These 14 T cell receptor beta chains were sequenced from one sample in a study of OX40 agonist ivuxolimab in advanced cancers. Here immunoSEQ multiplex PCR was the method, and the copy in TCRdb shows in-frame clones only, minus some. Among roughly 76,000 clones listed, approximately 88% were seen once. Source: CD4+ or CD8+ T cells sorted from blood, taken in a trial of the OX40 agonist ivuxolimab. These TCRs come from an adult with an advanced solid tumor such as melanoma, head and neck, liver or kidney cancer.

The rearrangement uses TRBV2 and TRBJ2-5; 9 bases map to TRBD2. Germline values: CDR1 SNHLY, CDR2 FYNNEI. The ends lost 7 bases at V and 5 bases at J; junction bases unmatched: 5. This CDR3 comprises 13 residues. CDR3 amino acids: CASTRGRDETQYF. The CDR3 DNA sequence: TGTGCCAGCACTCGCGGGAGGGATGAGACCCAGTACTTC.

The chain has TRBV6-5 and TRBJ2-5; 11 nucleotides align to TRBD2. V lost 0 bases to trimming and J lost 5 bases; unmatched junction nucleotides: 5. From germline, CDR1 is MNHEY and CDR2 SVGAGI. The length of the CDR3 is 16 residues. CDR3 in amino acids: CASSYSLAGVVETQYF. CDR3 nucleotide sequence: TGTGCCAGCAGTTACTCACTAGCGGGAGTCGTGGAGACCCAGTACTTC.

The V call is TRBV18, the J call TRBJ2-1, with TRBD1 matching over 8 bases. The germline V gene encodes CDR1 KGHSH and CDR2 LQKENI. CDR3 size: 15 residues. J lost 6 bases, V lost 3 bases, and 7 bases had no gene match. CDR3 sequence: CASSPQGAAFNEQFF. The DNA of the CDR3 is TGTGCCAGCTCACCTCAGGGGGCGGCTTTCAATGAGCAGTTCTTC.

The chain combines TRBV4-1 with TRBJ1-4; 9 nucleotides line up with TRBD1. From germline, CDR1 is MGHRA and CDR2 YSYEKL. CDR3 length equals 15 residues. Unmatched junction bases numbered 4, after V lost 5 bases and J lost 3 bases. The CDR3 is CASSIRDRANEKLFF. The CDR3 nucleotides are TGCGCCAGCAGCATACGGGACAGGGCTAATGAAAAACTGTTTTTT.

The V call is TRBV5-1, the J call TRBJ1-2; the match to TRBD1 covers 11 bases. The CDR3 covers 14 residues. Germline V gene data show CDR1 as SGHRS and CDR2 as YFSETQ. V shed 4 bases and J 5 bases; nucleotides not matched to a gene: 4. CDR3 coding DNA: TGCGCCAGCAGCCTCGGGACAGGGGGGTATGGCTACACCTTC. Translating it yields CASSLGTGGYGYTF.

The V call is TRBV27, the J call TRBJ2-7; TRBD1 or TRBD2 may be the D gene (5 bases each). Germline CDR1 and CDR2: MNHEY and SMNVEV (reference sequence). The CDR3 consists of 12 residues. Trimming removed 3 bases from V and 6 bases from J, with 9 bases in between. The CDR3 is CASSLNGGEQYF. The CDR3 region has the DNA TGTGCCAGCAGTTTGAATGGGGGCGAGCAGTACTTC.

The chain joins TRBV10-2 to TRBJ2-3; TRBD2 agrees at 16 bases. This CDR3 has 18 residues. V lost 3 bases to trimming and J lost 5 bases; unmatched junction nucleotides: 8. From germline, CDR1 is WSHSY and CDR2 SAAADI. CDR3 nucleotides: TGCGCCAGCAGTGAACCCGGGACTAGCGGGAGGGCCCTAGATACGCAGTATTTT. This encodes CASSEPGTSGRALDTQYF.

This sequence joins TRBV4-1 and TRBJ2-1, with 7 bases that match TRBD2. This CDR3 is built from 17 residues. V shed 2 bases and J 9 bases; nucleotides not matched to a gene: 16. Per the germline V gene, CDR1 is MGHRA and CDR2 is YSYEKL. The CDR3 sequence is CASSQSGGLAEGGEQFF. The CDR3, as DNA: TGCGCCAGCAGCCAAAGTGGAGGGCTAGCGGAGGGTGGTGAGCAGTTCTTC.

The chain is built from TRBV2 and TRBJ1-1; D call uncertain. CDR1 is SNHLY and CDR2 is FYNNEI in the germline V gene. V was trimmed by 3 bases and J by 5 bases, leaving 7 bases between them. The CDR3 runs 12 residues. The CDR3 loop reads CASSERATEAFF. As DNA, the CDR3 is TGTGCCAGCAGTGAGAGGGCTACTGAAGCTTTCTTT. Full variable domain (remainder filled in from reference TRBV2 and TRBJ1-1): EPEVTQTPSHQVTQMGQEVILRCVPISNHLYFYWYRQILGQKVEFLVSFYNNEISEKSEIFDDQFSVERPDGSNFTLKIRSTKLEDSAMYFCASSERATEAFFGQGTRLTVV.

This chain connects TRBV5-4 to TRBJ2-3, with TRBD2 matching 7 bases. The CDR3 sequence is 15 residues long. Germline assignment: CDR1 SGHNT and CDR2 YYREEE (reference sequence). The ends lost 6 bases at V and 1 base at J; junction bases unmatched: 8. CDR3 loop: CASTPGSGGTDTQYF. The DNA for the CDR3 is TGTGCCAGCACCCCTGGGAGCGGGGGCACAGATACGCAGTATTTT. The full variable domain, rest sourced from reference TRBV5-4 and TRBJ2-3, is ETGVTQSPTHLIKTRGQQVTLRCSSQSGHNTVSWYQQALGQGPQFIFQYYREEENGRGNFPPRFSGLQFPNYSSELNVNALELDDSALYLCASTPGSGGTDTQYFGPGTRLTVL.

This clone was detected a few times. J is TRBJ1-2 and V is TRBV4-1; D is unresolved. The CDR3 extends over 14 amino acids. CDR1 is MGHRA, CDR2 YSYEKL, per germline. V lost 4 bases to trimming and J lost 4 bases, with 13 bases between them. The CDR3 nucleotides read TGCGCCAGCAGCCTTGACCGAAAGACCTATGGCTACACCTTC. Protein sequence: CASSLDRKTYGYTF.

The chain employs TRBV6-5 and TRBJ1-2; TRBD1 matches at 7 bases. The CDR3 has 15 amino acids. With V trimmed by 5 bases and J by 1 base, 7 bases remained unmatched. The germline CDR1 and CDR2 sequences are MNHEY and SVGAGI. The CDR3 region has the DNA TGTGCCAGCAGTGCAGGACAGGATGGTAACTATGGCTACACCTTC. It encodes CASSAGQDGNYGYTF.

The chain links TRBV18 to TRBJ1-2; weak D call: TRBD1 (5 bases). The germline gives CDR1 KGHSH, CDR2 LQKENI. This CDR3 is built from 15 residues. The V end lost 4 bases, the J end lost 2 bases, and 14 bases lay between the germline ends. The CDR3 region has the DNA TGTGCCAGCTCACTTCGGGACGGAGGAAACTATGGCTACACCTTC. It specifies CASSLRDGGNYGYTF.

The V and J genes are TRBV5-1 and TRBJ2-1; D ambiguous. V was cut by 0 bases and J by 0 bases, with 7 bases left in between. Germline assignment: CDR1 SGHRS and CDR2 YFSETQ. The CDR3 sequence is 15 residues long. DNA of the CDR3: TGCGCCAGCAGCTTGGCCGGTAGCTCCTACAATGAGCAGTTCTTC. Encoded protein: CASSLAGSSYNEQFF.